Listed here is a single T cell receptor (beta chain). Its antigen is still unknown. Sequencing used immunoSEQ multiplex PCR; TCRdb keeps in-frame clones, though not all of them. The sample has 150,000 to 200,000 clones, roughly 89% seen once. This entry is derived from a study of cytomegalovirus exposure and HLA in healthy donors. Overall study: A later analysis reported the approximately 120 validation repertoires used the same platform as the roughly 700 first-cohort repertoires.

Study findings and constraints: Both high specificity and high sensitivity reportedly marked the classifier's diagnosis of cytomegalovirus status.

CDR3 length: 15 residues. CDR1 is MNHNS, CDR2 SASEGT, per germline. Trimming at V came to 2 bases and at J to 5 bases, leaving 6 bases not matched to a gene. The V and J genes are TRBV6-1 and TRBJ1-1; the match to TRBD1 covers 9 bases. The sample was PBMCs. This TCR was sampled from a woman aged 30 to 39 in good health and CMV-seronegative. CDR3 residues: CASSERRTGVTEAFF. CDR3 DNA sequence: TGTGCCAGCAGTGAACGGCGGACAGGGGTTACTGAAGCTTTCTTT.